A selection of T cell receptor beta chains follows, all from one sample in a study of blood T cell repertoires in COVID-19. Method: immunoSEQ multiplex PCR; TCRdb's copy keeps in-frame clones and lacks some. The sample lists some 260,000 clones; 80% to 90% were seen once. Sequencing was done on a sample of peripheral blood. The receptors were sampled from an elderly man with acute or convalescent COVID-19. CDR3s include the opening cysteine and the closing phenylalanine or tryptophan. D genes are given only for firm matches. The size entry is marked missing in some rows and otherwise reads once, few, many or a size class.

d_gene,v_gene,j_gene,abundance,CDR3nt,CDR3aa
TRBD2,TRBV7-8,TRBJ2-3,-,TGTGCCAGCAGCTCCCGACTAGCGGGGATCACAGATACGCAGTATTTT,CASSSRLAGITDTQYF
-,TRBV15,TRBJ1-4,-,TGTGCCACCAGCAGTGACAGTGACGGGGAAAAACTGTTTTTT,CATSSDSDGEKLFF
-,TRBV6-6,TRBJ1-3,-,TGTGCCAGCAGCAATCAGGGCCTCTCTGGAAACACCATATATTTT,CASSNQGLSGNTIYF
TRBD1,TRBV28,TRBJ2-2,-,TGTGCCAGCAGTTTATCCGGGACAGGGCACGGGGAGCTGTTTTTT,CASSLSGTGHGELFF
TRBD2,TRBV6-6,TRBJ2-5,-,TGTGCCAGCAGGAGAGCGGGAGGAGGTGAGACCCAGTACTTC,CASRRAGGGETQYF
-,TRBV19,TRBJ1-1,once,TGTGCCAGTAGTTTTCAGAGGGGGGGCACTGAAGCTTTCTTT,CASSFQRGGTEAFF
TRBD1,TRBV7-9,TRBJ1-6,once,TGTGCCAGCAGTCGGGACAGGGAATCTACACCCCTCCACTTT,CASSRDRESTPLHF
TRBD1,TRBV19,TRBJ2-1,few,TGTGCCAGTAGTATAGATGGGTCGGGACAGGGGCACTTAGGTGAGCAGTTCTTC,CASSIDGSGQGHLGEQFF
TRBD1,TRBV27,TRBJ2-3,-,TGTGCCAGCACCAAAATGGGACAGGGGATAGATACGCAGTATTTT,CASTKMGQGIDTQYF
-,TRBV19,TRBJ2-1,-,TGTGCCAGTACCCCCGGTGGGGGGATTTACAATGAGCAGTTCTTC,CASTPGGGIYNEQFF
TRBD1,TRBV18,TRBJ2-7,-,TGTGCCAGCTCACCGGGACAGAACTACGAGCAGTACTTC,CASSPGQNYEQYF